This T cell receptor (beta chain) emerged from a study of shared clonotypes between healthy human individuals. Libraries were prepared by immunoSEQ multiplex PCR; TCRdb keeps only in-frame clonotypes and omits some of them. The sample includes around 750,000 clones, under 80% of them seen just once. As for this clone: Its antigen remains unidentified.

General study points: Shared across a few donors were roughly 5.3% of the naive CD4 clonotypes.

Trimming cost V 2 bases and J 2 bases, with 10 bases left between them. The CDR3 is made up of 14 amino acids. CDR1 is SEHNR, CDR2 FQNEAQ, per germline (reference sequence). The TCR was taken from a woman aged 25 to 45 in good health. V gene TRBV7-9 combines with J gene TRBJ2-7; no firm D call. Specimen: memory CD4+ T cells sorted from blood. The subset: CD45RA-negative fraction. Here the CDR3 reads CASSLNDGTYEQYF. DNA for the CDR3: TGTGCCAGCAGCTTAAACGACGGTACCTACGAGCAGTACTTC.